One T cell receptor beta chain is described in this entry. This entry belongs to a study of blood T cell repertoires in COVID-19. Authors' data handling: Amplification of reference gene primers provided the estimated nucleated cell counts. Assay used: immunoSEQ multiplex PCR; TCRdb lists only in-frame clones, some missing. For V, J and clone size, that table is used; D and trimming come from the DNA. Here the sample spans approximately 76,000 clones, about 80% being singletons. CDR3 size: 12 residues. CDR1 is KGHSH and CDR2 is LQKENI in the germline V gene. The germline V and J ends were trimmed by 1 base and 9 bases, with 7 bases remaining between them.

The receptor was isolated from a woman aged 60 to 75 with acute or convalescent COVID-19. The chain employs TRBV18 and TRBJ2-1; D is unclear. The sequenced sample was peripheral blood. The CDR3: CASSPQSGEQFF. CDR3 sequence (DNA): TGTGCCAGCTCACCACAGTCAGGTGAGCAGTTCTTC.